Following are 14 T cell receptor beta chains from one sample sequenced in a study of PD-L1 blockade in urothelial cancer. Profiled with immunoSEQ multiplex PCR; TCRdb holds only in-frame clones, not every one. This table has about 110,000 clones, under 95% appearing once. Stated time point: peripheral blood 6 weeks after treatment start. Source: PBMCs, taken around atezolizumab (anti-PD-L1) treatment. These TCRs come from a man aged 60 to 75 with urothelial cancer.

This chain connects TRBV7-9 to TRBJ2-7; TRBD1 agrees at 12 bases. The trim removed 7 bases at V and 6 bases at J, leaving 10 bases unmatched. The CDR3 loop spans 15 amino acids. Germline CDR1 reads SEHNR; CDR2 reads FQNEAQ (reference sequence). For the CDR3, the DNA is TGTGCCAGCATGGGGTTGGGACAGGGGGCCGGCGAGCAGTACTTC. Encoded protein: CASMGLGQGAGEQYF.

The rearrangement links TRBV28 to TRBJ1-3; D might be TRBD1 (5 bases). Looked up from germline, CDR1 is MDHEN and CDR2 is SYDVKM. V gave up 6 bases and J gave up 4 bases, with 13 bases separating them. There are 14 residues in the CDR3. CDR3: CASRVGGGGNTIYF. As DNA, the CDR3 is TGTGCCAGCAGAGTAGGTGGGGGGGGAAACACCATATATTTT.

V and J are TRBV7-2 and TRBJ2-7; TRBD2 might be the D (6 bases). V lost 4 bases, J lost 3 bases, and 13 bases lay in between. This CDR3 has 14 amino acids. CDR1 SGHTA and CDR2 FQGNSA come from the germline V gene. The DNA for the CDR3 is TGTGCCAGCAGCTCCCTTGGGACTGTCTACGAGCAGTACTTC. Its protein product is CASSSLGTVYEQYF. The variable domain in full, completed from reference TRBV7-2 and TRBJ2-7, reads GAGVSQSPSNKVTEKGKDVELRCDPISGHTALYWYRQSLGQGLEFLIYFQGNSAPDKSGLPSDRFSAERTGGSVSTLTIQRTQQEDSAVYLCASSSLGTVYEQYFGPGTRLTVT.

The chain employs TRBV30 and TRBJ2-1; D might be TRBD2 (5 bases). CDR1 and CDR2 (germline): GTSNPN, SVGIG (reference sequence). The ends were cut back, 7 bases at V and 5 bases at J, with 9 bases in the middle. The CDR3 totals 11 residues. CDR3 nucleotides: TGTGCCTCGGACTGGGACAATGAGCAGTTCTTC. As protein: CASDWDNEQFF.

The chain uses TRBV5-1 and TRBJ1-5, with a tentative D call TRBD1 (6 bases). The V gene lost 3 bases and the J gene lost 1 base, with 8 bases spanning the gap. CDR1 SGHRS and CDR2 YFSETQ come from the germline V gene. This CDR3 region has 14 residues. The CDR3 DNA reads TGCGCCAGCAGCTCAGGGGAGAGCAATCAGCCCCAGCATTTT. It translates to CASSSGESNQPQHF.

The chain is built from TRBV4-1 and TRBJ2-1, with 9 bases that match TRBD2. This CDR3 has 15 residues. Germline-derived CDR1 and CDR2 are MGHRA and YSYEKL. Trimming took 5 bases from V and 4 from J; bases not matched to a gene: 6. CDR3 bases: TGCGCCAGCAGCGTAAGCGGGAGGACATACAATGAGCAGTTCTTC. Protein: CASSVSGRTYNEQFF.

The chain carries TRBV7-3 and TRBJ2-1; 10 positions agree with TRBD2. The junction had 12 bases not matched to a gene; V was cut back by 5 bases and J by 8 bases. Per the germline V gene, CDR1 is SGHTA and CDR2 is FQGTGA. This CDR3 contains 16 residues. CDR3 sequence: CASSLTSGTSVYEQFF. The DNA for the CDR3 is TGTGCCAGCAGCCTCACGTCCGGGACTAGCGTTTATGAGCAGTTCTTC.

This clone was seen only a few times. The chain links TRBV2 to TRBJ2-7; 10 bases align to TRBD2. V dropped 8 bases and J dropped 3; count of bases not matched to a gene: 7. The CDR3 spans 14 residues. The germline CDR1 and CDR2 sequences are SNHLY and FYNNEI. CDR3 nucleotides: TGTGCCAGCGTTGGTAGCGGGGGGCACTACGAGCAGTACTTC. The encoded protein is CASVGSGGHYEQYF.

This clone was observed a few times. The rearrangement uses TRBV7-8 and TRBJ1-5; D not certain. This CDR3 has 13 residues. Germline V CDR1 and CDR2: SGHVS, FQNEAQ. Trimming removed 5 bases from V and 7 bases from J, with 12 bases in between. CDR3 in amino acids: CASSRGTRQPQHF. The CDR3 DNA sequence: TGTGCCAGCAGCCGAGGAACCCGACAGCCCCAGCATTTT.

J is TRBJ2-1 and V is TRBV4-2; TRBD2 agrees at 11 bases. Unmatched junction bases numbered 13, after V lost 4 bases and J lost 8 bases. Germline V gene data show CDR1 as LGHNA and CDR2 as YNFKEQ. CDR3 length: 17 amino acids. CDR3: CASSRGGASGRTYEQFF. The CDR3 region has the DNA TGTGCCAGCAGCCGGGGGGGGGCTAGCGGGAGGACGTATGAGCAGTTCTTC.

This sequence joins TRBV7-9 and TRBJ1-2; 10 positions agree with TRBD1. CDR1 is SEHNR and CDR2 is FQNEAQ in the germline V gene (reference sequence). The CDR3 runs to 15 residues. With 5 bases clipped from V and 8 bases from J, the junction kept 11 bases outside the gene matches. CDR3 nucleotides: TGTGCCAGCAGCCCCTATCCGGGACAGGGGAACGGCTACACCTTC. Translating gives CASSPYPGQGNGYTF.

The chain links TRBV5-4 to TRBJ2-7; TRBD2 aligns across 11 bases. Germline trimming cut 4 bases from V and 3 bases from J; bases unmatched to any gene: 6. This CDR3 region has 15 residues. Germline V gives CDR1 SGHNT, CDR2 YYREEE (reference sequence). This CDR3 is CASSDTSGGHYEQYF. The DNA of the CDR3 is TGTGCCAGCAGCGACACTAGCGGGGGTCACTACGAGCAGTACTTC. The full variable domain, rest sourced from reference TRBV5-4 and TRBJ2-7, is ETGVTQSPTHLIKTRGQQVTLRCSSQSGHNTVSWYQQALGQGPQFIFQYYREEENGRGNFPPRFSGLQFPNYSSELNVNALELDDSALYLCASSDTSGGHYEQYFGPGTRLTVT.

V and J are TRBV14 and TRBJ1-3, with D maybe TRBD1 (5 bases). Germline CDR1 is SGHDN and CDR2 is FVKESK. Trimming removed 0 bases from V and 4 bases from J, with 13 bases in between. This CDR3 is built from 16 residues. The CDR3 loop is CASSQESPGVGNTIYF. The CDR3 region has the DNA TGTGCCAGCAGCCAAGAAAGTCCGGGGGTAGGAAACACCATATATTTT.

The rearrangement links TRBV5-4 to TRBJ2-7, with 7 bases aligning to TRBD2. The germline CDR1 and CDR2 sequences are SGHNT and YYREEE (reference sequence). The CDR3 extends over 13 amino acids. V lost 3 bases, J lost 3 bases, and 3 bases stayed unmatched. The CDR3 loop is CASSWGEGYEQYF. The CDR3 DNA sequence: TGTGCCAGCAGCTGGGGGGAGGGCTACGAGCAGTACTTC.